The 9 T cell receptor beta chains reported below all come from one sample, sequenced in a study of blood T cell repertoires in COVID-19. Method: immunoSEQ multiplex PCR; TCRdb's copy keeps in-frame clones and lacks some. The data show fewer than 300,000 clones, with 65% to 90% seen just once and 13% held by the top ten. The sequenced sample consisted of peripheral blood. The receptors come from a human donor in a cohort sampled during active COVID-19.

This chain connects TRBV7-9 to TRBJ1-1; no clear D. Germline CDR1 and CDR2: SEHNR and FQNEAQ (reference sequence). V lost 1 base and J 5 bases, leaving 8 bases between the germline ends. The CDR3 length is 13 residues. The CDR3 loop reads CASSLVSGTEAFF. The CDR3 DNA is TGTGCCAGCAGCTTAGTGTCGGGTACTGAAGCTTTCTTT.

The chain employs TRBV18 and TRBJ2-5; 12 bases agree with TRBD2. Trimming took 6 bases from V and 5 from J; bases not matched to a gene: 10. In germline, CDR1 is KGHSH, CDR2 LQKENI. The CDR3 runs 16 residues. CDR3 protein: CASSPRLAGERETQYF. CDR3 bases: TGTGCCAGCTCGCCCCGACTAGCGGGAGAGAGGGAGACCCAGTACTTC. Filled out from reference TRBV18 and TRBJ2-5, the complete variable domain reads NAGVMQNPRHLVRRRGQEARLRCSPMKGHSHVYWYRQLPEEGLKFMVYLQKENIIDESGMPKERFSAEFPKEGPSILRIQQVVRGDSAAYFCASSPRLAGERETQYFGPGTRLLVL.

V and J are TRBV7-2 and TRBJ2-7; 8 bases map to TRBD2. Germline values: CDR1 SGHTA, CDR2 FQGNSA. The V segment lost 1 base and the J segment 2 bases; nucleotides outside the gene matches: 7. The CDR3 is 16 residues long. Written as DNA, the CDR3 is TGTGCCAGCAGCTTAGGTAGCGGGATCACCCCCTACGAGCAGTACTTC. Translated, it gives CASSLGSGITPYEQYF.

This chain joins TRBV5-1 and TRBJ1-2, with 7 nucleotides matching TRBD1. The CDR3 runs 14 residues. V lost 4 bases and J lost 2; bases outside the gene matches: 5. Germline V lookup: CDR1 SGHRS, CDR2 YFSETQ. The chain's CDR3 is CASSDAQGNYGYTF. The DNA of the CDR3 is TGCGCCAGCAGCGACGCACAGGGGAACTATGGCTACACCTTC. The full variable domain, completed using reference TRBV5-1 and TRBJ1-2, is KAGVTQTPRYLIKTRGQQVTLSCSPISGHRSVSWYQQTPGQGLQFLFEYFSETQRNKGNFPGRFSGRQFSNSRSEMNVSTLELGDSALYLCASSDAQGNYGYTFGSGTRLTVV.

The chain has TRBV4-1 and TRBJ2-5, with D possibly TRBD1 on 6 matching bases. Trimming cost V 2 bases and J 2 bases, with 12 bases left between them. Germline CDR1 reads MGHRA; CDR2 reads YSYEKL. The CDR3 has 15 amino acids. The CDR3 DNA follows: TGCGCCAGCAGCCAATTACAGGGAGAGCAAGAGACCCAGTACTTC. Protein sequence: CASSQLQGEQETQYF.

The chain carries TRBV9 and TRBJ2-5, with 7 bases lining up with TRBD1. The CDR3 is 16 amino acids. Germline V gene sequence: CDR1 SGDLS, CDR2 YYNGEE. The junction had 10 bases not matched to a gene; V was cut back by 3 bases and J by 2 bases. The CDR3 DNA reads TGTGCCAGCAGCGCTCTGGGGACAGACCTTCAAGAGACCCAGTACTTC. Translating gives CASSALGTDLQETQYF.

V and J are TRBV6-2 or TRBV6-3 and TRBJ2-7, with 7 nucleotides matching TRBD1. After removal of 0 bases from V and 0 bases from J, the junction contained 8 bases not matched to a gene. The CDR3 has 17 residues. Germline CDR1 reads MNHEY; CDR2 reads SVGEGT. CDR3 sequence (DNA): TGTGCCAGCAGTTACTCGATGGCTTGGACAGGCTCCTACGAGCAGTACTTC. Protein: CASSYSMAWTGSYEQYF.

The chain couples TRBV6-2 or TRBV6-3 to TRBJ2-7; the D gene is possibly TRBD2 (5 bases). Trimming removed 6 bases at V and 0 bases at J, with 9 bases between. This CDR3 has 13 amino acids. From germline, CDR1 is MNHEY and CDR2 SVGEGT. The CDR3 protein is CASSGLLSYEQYF. As DNA, the CDR3 is TGTGCCAGCAGCGGACTCCTCTCCTACGAGCAGTACTTC.

The J gene is TRBJ1-5, the V gene TRBV3-1 (or the pseudogene TRBV3-2), with D unresolved. Germline CDR1 and CDR2: LGHDT and YNNKEL (reference sequence). The V and J ends lost 0 bases and 4 bases respectively, with 16 bases between them. The CDR3 contains 17 residues. Written as DNA, the CDR3 is TGTGCCAGCAGCCAAGAGATCCTCGCTCGAGGGAATCAGCCCCAGCATTTT. Amino acids: CASSQEILARGNQPQHF.